This TCR beta chain was identified during a study of identical twins. Study results and caveats: A partial confounding effect on zero-insertion analyses could come from invariant MAIT and iNKT cells.

Points on this clonotype: Its antigen is currently unknown. Germline is not matched at one junction end, which may reflect a read error.

CDR3 length equals 14 residues. The germline V gene has CDR1 LGHDT and CDR2 YNNKEL (reference sequence). TCRdb called the 5' RACE reads again in MiXCR, with one record for every CDR3 protein. The sample records around 490,000 distinct CDR3 sequences, roughly 15% being singletons. These data were also reused for a study on yellow fever vaccine responses in identical twins.

The chain couples TRBV3-1 to TRBJ2-5, with D perhaps TRBD1 (6 bases). The TCR sequence derives from a woman aged 18-29 years in good health. The sequencing input was CD4+ T cells sorted from blood. CDR3 coding DNA: TGTGCCAGCAGCCAAGAATGGACAGAAGAGGCCCAGTACTTC. It translates to CASSQEWTEEAQYF.